The 28 T cell receptor beta chains below all came from one sample that was sequenced in a study of OX40 agonist ivuxolimab in advanced cancers. The table came from immunoSEQ multiplex PCR; TCRdb's copy has only in-frame clones and leaves some out. Of roughly 89,000 clones listed, roughly 93% were seen once; the top ten hold approximately 0.3%. This sample comprised CD4+ or CD8+ T cells sorted from blood, obtained in a trial of the OX40 agonist ivuxolimab. The receptors come from an adult with an advanced solid tumor such as melanoma, head and neck, liver or kidney cancer.

The chain recombines TRBV5-5 with TRBJ2-7; tentative D call: TRBD1 (6 bases). CDR1 and CDR2 from the germline V gene are SGHKS and YYEKEE (reference sequence). Trimming left V 3 bases short and J 7 bases short, with 17 bases between. The CDR3 contains 14 residues. CDR3 sequence reads: CASSWGFLTGEQYF. The CDR3 DNA sequence: TGTGCCAGCAGCTGGGGTTTTTTAACAGGGGAGCAGTACTTC.

The V call is TRBV7-2, the J call TRBJ2-1; 9 positions match TRBD2. In germline, CDR1 is SGHTA, CDR2 FQGNSA. This CDR3 comprises 16 residues. V was pared by 3 bases and J by 8 bases, with 11 bases of the junction left unmatched. The CDR3 here is CASSFLLAGSGDEQFF. The CDR3 region has the DNA TGTGCCAGCAGCTTCCTACTAGCGGGTTCCGGGGATGAGCAGTTCTTC.

The gene calls are TRBV6-5 and TRBJ1-2, with 8 bases aligning to TRBD1. Germline lookup yields CDR1 MNHEY and CDR2 SVGAGI. The trim removed 2 bases at V and 8 bases at J, leaving 4 bases unmatched. The CDR3 runs to 13 residues. In nucleotides, the CDR3 is TGTGCCAGCAGTTACCGGACAGGGTACGGCTACACCTTC. Protein sequence: CASSYRTGYGYTF.

V and J are TRBV6-6 and TRBJ1-5; D gene uncertain. Trimming pared 6 bases from V and 6 bases from J, leaving 9 bases between. Germline CDR1 is MNHNY and CDR2 is SVGAGI (reference sequence). This CDR3 is 12 amino acids long. CDR3 protein: CASSPVLQPQHF. The DNA of the CDR3 is TGTGCCAGCAGCCCGGTGCTTCAGCCCCAGCATTTT.

CDR3 sequence: CASSPGTLRVTGGYEQYF. The CDR3 DNA reads TGCGCCAGCAGCCCCGGGACCCTCAGGGTGACCGGGGGTTACGAGCAGTACTTC. The chain carries TRBV4-1 and TRBJ2-7; TRBD2 is a possible D gene (6 bases). The V gene's germline CDR1 is MGHRA and CDR2 YSYEKL. The CDR3 is 18 amino acids. V dropped 4 bases and J dropped 4 bases, with 26 bases sitting between them.

The chain has TRBV28 and TRBJ2-7; D ambiguous. CDR1 and CDR2 from the germline V gene are MDHEN and SYDVKM. This CDR3 comprises 13 residues. V shed 3 bases and J shed 2 bases, with 8 bases lying between them. The CDR3: CASSLGRAYEQYF. CDR3 nucleotide sequence: TGTGCCAGCAGTTTGGGAAGGGCCTACGAGCAGTACTTC.

The chain couples TRBV5-6 to TRBJ2-3; D unclear. Trimming stripped 4 bases from V and 4 bases from J, with 13 bases between. The CDR3 runs 14 residues. CDR1 SGHDT and CDR2 YYEEEE come from the germline V gene. CDR3 DNA: TGTGCCAGCAGCCCTCGAAGGCAGTCAGATACGCAGTATTTT. Translating it yields CASSPRRQSDTQYF.

V and J are TRBV18 and TRBJ2-5, with TRBD2 identical over 7 bases. Germline V gene sequence: CDR1 KGHSH, CDR2 LQKENI. This CDR3 comprises 14 residues. Trimming at V came to 0 bases and at J to 3 bases, leaving 1 base not matched to a gene. The CDR3 region has the DNA TGTGCCAGCTCACCACCGGGAGGGAAAGAGACCCAGTACTTC. This codes for CASSPPGGKETQYF.

This chain uses TRBV20-1 with TRBJ1-1; TRBD1 agrees at 9 bases. The V and J ends lost 2 bases and 10 bases, in that order; junction bases with no gene match: 2. The germline gives CDR1 DFQATT, CDR2 SNEGSKA (reference sequence). The CDR3 contains 11 residues. The CDR3 reads CSARNRGPAFF. The CDR3 DNA is TGCAGTGCTAGAAACAGGGGGCCAGCTTTCTTT.

This clone was counted between two and nine times. The chain has TRBV28 and TRBJ1-2; the match to TRBD1 covers 7 bases. V was pared by 7 bases and J by 3 bases, with 11 bases of the junction left unmatched. Germline CDR1 and CDR2: MDHEN and SYDVKM. This CDR3 region has 15 residues. The CDR3 nucleotides are TGTGCCAGCACCGCCGACAGGGTGTCTCACTATGGCTACACCTTC. Translating it yields CASTADRVSHYGYTF.

The V and J genes are TRBV11-2 and TRBJ2-3; D ambiguous. CDR1 is SGHAT and CDR2 is FQNNGV in the germline V gene. Between the trimmed V and J ends, which lost 0 bases and 2 bases, there was a span of 12 bases. The CDR3 length is 16 residues. CDR3 residues: CASSLDLGANTDTQYF. Here the CDR3 DNA reads TGTGCCAGCAGCTTAGATCTAGGAGCGAACACAGATACGCAGTATTTT. Looking up the rest from reference TRBV11-2 and TRBJ2-3 gives the full variable domain: EAGVAQSPRYKIIEKRQSVAFWCNPISGHATLYWYQQILGQGPKLLIQFQNNGVVDDSQLPKDRFSAERLKGVDSTLKIQPAKLEDSAVYLCASSLDLGANTDTQYFGPGTRLTVL.

The rearrangement uses TRBV18 and TRBJ1-1; unclear D gene. The V gene's germline CDR1 is KGHSH and CDR2 LQKENI. This CDR3 is 14 amino acids long. Trimming took off 2 bases at V and 0 bases at J, with 7 bases between the two ends. The CDR3 protein is CASSPRQVNTEAFF. The CDR3 bases are TGTGCCAGCTCACCAAGGCAGGTGAACACTGAAGCTTTCTTT. The full variable domain, with the rest looked up from reference TRBV18 and TRBJ1-1, is NAGVMQNPRHLVRRRGQEARLRCSPMKGHSHVYWYRQLPEEGLKFMVYLQKENIIDESGMPKERFSAEFPKEGPSILRIQQVVRGDSAAYFCASSPRQVNTEAFFGQGTRLTVV.

The chain employs TRBV9 and TRBJ2-7; 11 bases align to TRBD1. The germline V gene has CDR1 SGDLS and CDR2 YYNGEE. The CDR3 spans 15 residues. With V trimmed by 3 bases and J by 2 bases, 4 bases remained unmatched. CDR3 nucleotide sequence: TGTGCCAGCAGCGCAGGACAGGGGGCTCCCTACGAGCAGTACTTC. Encoded protein: CASSAGQGAPYEQYF.

This clone appeared once. The sample holds other DNA sequences that translate to the same CDR3. The rearrangement joins TRBV5-1 to TRBJ2-7; 9 bases map to TRBD2. Germline-derived CDR1 and CDR2 are SGHRS and YFSETQ. There are 14 residues in the CDR3. Unmatched junction bases numbered 9, after V lost 4 bases and J lost 7 bases. The CDR3 here is CASSGGRGRGEQYF. The CDR3 nucleotides are TGCGCCAGCAGCGGGGGCCGCGGGAGGGGGGAGCAGTACTTC.

The rearrangement links TRBV6-5 to TRBJ2-1; 10 positions agree with TRBD2. The germline gives CDR1 MNHEY, CDR2 SVGAGI. V was clipped by 7 bases and J by 9 bases; unmatched bases: 9. The CDR3 spans 14 residues. The CDR3 protein is CASTPSSGRFEQFF. In DNA, the CDR3 is TGTGCCAGCACGCCCTCTAGCGGGAGATTTGAGCAGTTCTTC.

The rearrangement joins TRBV28 to TRBJ2-1; 10 nucleotides agree with TRBD2. CDR3 length: 14 residues. Germline-derived CDR1 and CDR2 are MDHEN and SYDVKM. J gave up 7 bases and V 6 bases, and 6 bases lay outside the gene matches. For the CDR3, the DNA is TGTGCCAGCAGAGCGGGAGGGCCAGGGAATGAGCAGTTCTTC. Protein product: CASRAGGPGNEQFF.

CDR3 coding DNA: TGTGCCAGCTCACCGGACAGGGCCGAACGCTATGGCTACACCTTC. Protein: CASSPDRAERYGYTF. The chain employs TRBV18 and TRBJ1-2; 8 positions agree with TRBD1. This CDR3 comprises 15 residues. Losses at the gene ends were 3 bases for V and 4 bases for J; bases not matched to a gene: 7. The germline V gene has CDR1 KGHSH and CDR2 LQKENI.

The rearrangement uses TRBV7-3 and TRBJ2-1; 8 nucleotides match TRBD2. This CDR3 has 16 amino acids. The germline CDR1 and CDR2 sequences are SGHTA and FQGTGA. V shed 4 bases and J 2 bases; nucleotides not matched to a gene: 7. The CDR3 is CASSSGAGGAYNEQFF. CDR3 coding DNA: TGTGCCAGCAGCTCAGGCGCGGGAGGCGCCTACAATGAGCAGTTCTTC.

V is TRBV7-9 and J is TRBJ2-1, with TRBD2 identical over 8 bases. This CDR3 is built from 16 residues. Germline CDR1 SEHNR, CDR2 FQNEAQ (reference sequence). After removal of 0 bases from V and 1 base from J, the junction contained 2 bases not matched to a gene. This CDR3 is CASSLAGGRSYNEQFF. CDR3 in DNA: TGTGCCAGCAGCTTAGCTGGCGGGAGGTCCTACAATGAGCAGTTCTTC.

V and J are TRBV5-4 and TRBJ2-3; 10 bases match TRBD1. The CDR3 is 15 amino acids. The V gene end was trimmed by 4 bases and the J gene end by 3 bases; junction bases not matched to a gene: 5. Per germline, CDR1 SGHNT and CDR2 YYREEE (reference sequence). The CDR3 DNA reads as TGTGCCAGCAGCGAGACAGGGGGCGGGACAGATACGCAGTATTTT. Amino acid sequence: CASSETGGGTDTQYF.

The V and J genes are TRBV9 and TRBJ1-6; D is unclear. Germline lookup yields CDR1 SGDLS and CDR2 YYNGEE. V gave up 3 bases and J gave up 9 bases, with 10 bases separating them. CDR3 length equals 13 residues. This chain's CDR3 is CASSALSGSPLHF. DNA for the CDR3: TGTGCCAGCAGCGCCCTATCTGGTTCACCCCTCCACTTT.

V is TRBV18 and J is TRBJ2-2; D remains ambiguous. The CDR3 extends over 12 amino acids. V was clipped by 3 bases and J by 7 bases, with 6 bases between them. Germline V gene lookup returns CDR1 KGHSH and CDR2 LQKENI. The CDR3 bases are TGTGCCAGCTCACCGCGTGTCGGGGAGCTGTTTTTT. Residues: CASSPRVGELFF.

The rearrangement uses TRBV5-1 and TRBJ1-3, with D tentatively TRBD1 (6 bases). Germline loops: CDR1 SGHRS, CDR2 YFSETQ. Trimming shortened V by 2 bases and J by 0 bases, and 9 bases separated the two germline ends. The CDR3 extends over 15 amino acids. The CDR3 region is CASSFQGSSGNTIYF. CDR3 DNA sequence: TGCGCCAGCAGCTTCCAGGGGAGCTCTGGAAACACCATATATTTT.

The chain uses TRBV18 and TRBJ2-5, with TRBD2 identical over 8 bases. CDR3 length: 12 residues. The germline V gene encodes CDR1 KGHSH and CDR2 LQKENI. Trimming cost V 8 bases and J 3 bases; bases outside gene matches: 2. The CDR3 DNA reads as TGTGCCAGCGGGACTAGGAAAGAGACCCAGTACTTC. Protein sequence: CASGTRKETQYF.

The chain recombines TRBV25-1 with TRBJ2-4; D gene unclear. Trimming removed 1 base from V and 1 base from J, with 11 bases in between. The germline V gene has CDR1 MGHDK and CDR2 SYGVNS. The CDR3 runs 16 residues. Here the CDR3 reads CASSEFQETAKNIQYF. The CDR3 bases are TGTGCCAGCAGTGAATTCCAGGAGACGGCCAAAAACATTCAGTACTTC.

The gene calls are TRBV9 and TRBJ1-3, with no clear D. V was pared by 1 base and J by 2 bases, with 7 bases between. The CDR3 contains 14 residues. CDR1 and CDR2 from the germline V gene are SGDLS and YYNGEE. The CDR3 nucleotides read TGTGCCAGCAGCGTATCAAATCCTGGAAACACCATATATTTT. Its translation is CASSVSNPGNTIYF.

This chain links TRBV7-9 with TRBJ2-6; TRBD1 might be the D (6 bases). The V and J ends lost 1 base and 0 bases respectively, with 10 bases between them. The CDR3 is 17 residues long. Germline CDR1 and CDR2: SEHNR and FQNEAQ (reference sequence). In nucleotides, the CDR3 is TGTGCCAGCAGCTTAGACAGGGCGATCTCTGGGGCCAACGTCCTGACTTTC. Translating it yields CASSLDRAISGANVLTF.

The chain employs TRBV7-8 and TRBJ1-2, with 8 bases aligning to TRBD1. Germline CDR1 is SGHVS and CDR2 is FQNEAQ. This CDR3 has 14 residues. Germline trimming cut 1 base from V and 4 bases from J; bases unmatched to any gene: 2. CDR3 in amino acids: CASSLGDRGYGYTF. CDR3 nucleotide sequence: TGTGCCAGCAGCTTAGGAGACAGGGGCTATGGCTACACCTTC.